Listed below are T cell receptor beta chains from one sample, sequenced in a study of cytomegalovirus exposure and HLA in healthy donors. Clones were read by immunoSEQ multiplex PCR, and TCRdb kept only the in-frame ones, dropping some. The sample has 95,000 to 150,000 clones; around 76% are singletons. The sequenced sample consisted of PBMCs. These receptors came from a man aged 55-75 years in good health and CMV-seropositive. CDR3s include the opening cysteine and the closing phenylalanine or tryptophan. The order of the fields is J gene, clone size, V gene, D gene, CDR3 protein, CDR3 DNA. The D gene is left open where the match is weak. Clone size is given for some rows only: seen once, a few or many times, or a class if the clone is expanded.

TRBJ2-7 | - | TRBV15 | TRBD1 | CATSRDTGTGGFHEQYF | TGTGCCACCAGCAGAGATACAGGGACAGGGGGTTTTCACGAGCAGTACTTC
TRBJ1-2 | - | TRBV5-1 | - | CASSLYLGDGYTF | TGCGCCAGCAGCTTGTACTTAGGGGATGGCTACACCTTC
TRBJ2-7 | few | TRBV5-5 | - | CASSLAPAYEQYF | TGTGCCAGCAGCTTGGCCCCAGCCTACGAGCAGTACTTC
TRBJ2-4 | few | TRBV10-2 | TRBD1 | CASGQGVNIQYF | TGCGCCAGTGGACAGGGGGTGAACATTCAGTACTTC
TRBJ1-5 | - | TRBV6-5 | TRBD1 | CASSAGTGDNQPQHF | TGTGCCAGCAGTGCCGGGACAGGGGACAATCAGCCCCAGCATTTT
TRBJ2-7 | - | TRBV7-9 | - | CASSSQMAHLEGEQYF | TGTGCCAGCAGCTCCCAAATGGCACACCTAGAGGGTGAGCAGTACTTC
TRBJ1-1 | - | TRBV11-2 | - | CASSPLGHTEAFF | TGTGCCAGCAGCCCACTGGGGCACACTGAAGCTTTCTTT
TRBJ2-3 | - | TRBV19 | - | CASSRGPGDTQYF | TGTGCCAGTAGTCGGGGTCCAGGAGATACGCAGTATTTT
TRBJ1-1 | - | TRBV7-8 | TRBD1 | CASSTRDRGVYTEAFF | TGTGCCAGCAGCACCCGGGACAGGGGGGTGTACACTGAAGCTTTCTTT
TRBJ2-2 | - | TRBV19 | - | CASSNQGRSGELFF | TGTGCCAGTAGTAACCAGGGTAGGAGCGGGGAGCTGTTTTTT
TRBJ2-1 | - | TRBV9 | TRBD1 | CASSVVAGGTYNEQFF | TGTGCCAGCAGCGTAGTGGCAGGGGGAACATACAATGAGCAGTTCTTC
TRBJ2-4 | - | TRBV7-6 | - | CASSLSQGSGNIQYF | TGTGCCAGCAGCTTAAGCCAGGGGAGCGGAAACATTCAGTACTTC
TRBJ2-7 | - | TRBV7-8 | TRBD2 | CASSFSGSPHEQYF | TGTGCCAGCAGCTTCAGCGGGAGTCCCCACGAGCAGTACTTC
TRBJ1-5 | - | TRBV6-6 | TRBD1 | CASRPTGPGNQPQHF | TGTGCCAGCAGACCGACAGGGCCGGGCAATCAGCCCCAGCATTTT
TRBJ2-1 | once | TRBV19 | TRBD1 | CASSNRGLEQFF | TGTGCCAGTAGTAACAGGGGGCTAGAGCAGTTCTTC
TRBJ2-7 | - | TRBV9 | TRBD2 | CASSPRTSGTSYEQYF | TGTGCCAGCAGCCCCAGGACTAGCGGGACCTCCTACGAGCAGTACTTC
TRBJ2-1 | - | TRBV7-3 | - | CASSPTYSSYNEQFF | TGTGCCAGCAGCCCGACATATAGCTCCTACAATGAGCAGTTCTTC
TRBJ2-3 | - | TRBV4-1 | TRBD1 | CASSRQGSGDTQYF | TGCGCCAGCAGCCGACAGGGGAGCGGAGATACGCAGTATTTT
TRBJ2-1 | - | TRBV5-1 | - | CASSERQSSYNEQFF | TGCGCCAGCAGCGAGCGACAGAGCTCCTACAATGAGCAGTTCTTC
TRBJ2-1 | - | TRBV5-4 | TRBD2 | CASSSDWVGGPEQFF | TGTGCCAGCAGCTCCGATTGGGTGGGAGGGCCTGAGCAGTTCTTC
TRBJ1-5 | - | TRBV5-1 | - | CASSLVVGQPQHF | TGCGCCAGCAGCTTGGTAGTCGGGCAGCCCCAGCATTTT
TRBJ2-3 | - | TRBV11-3 | - | CASSRGATDTQYF | TGTGCCAGCAGCCGAGGAGCCACAGATACGCAGTATTTT
TRBJ1-4 | - | TRBV28 | TRBD1 | CASRVARGFNEKLFF | TGTGCCAGCAGAGTTGCCAGGGGGTTTAATGAAAAACTGTTTTTT
TRBJ1-1 | - | TRBV11-1 | - | CASSLGRQNTEAFF | TGTGCCAGCAGCTTAGGTCGACAGAACACTGAAGCTTTCTTT
TRBJ1-3 | - | TRBV9 | - | CASSALHAGGNTIYF | TGTGCCAGCAGCGCCCTCCACGCGGGGGGAAACACCATATATTTT
TRBJ2-5 | few | TRBV11-1 | - | CASSLALAGETQYF | TGTGCCAGCAGCTTAGCCCTAGCTGGGGAGACCCAGTACTTC
TRBJ2-2 | - | TRBV11-2 | TRBD1 | CASSLDRAAGELFF | TGTGCCAGCAGCCTGGACAGGGCAGCCGGGGAGCTGTTTTTT
TRBJ2-2 | - | TRBV6-5 | TRBD1 | CASSWGQGNTGELFF | TGTGCCAGCAGTTGGGGACAGGGCAACACCGGGGAGCTGTTTTTT